This T cell receptor (beta chain) was captured in a study of T cells expressing NK-cell markers. UMIs were included in TCR beta cDNA generated by 5'RACE template switching. Each CDR3 protein gets one entry in TCRdb, which reprocessed the 5' RACE reads and gives no DNA. Its table records 440,000 or so distinct CDR3 sequences. Study-level results: Leadership of the CD3+CD56-NKG2C+ fraction also belonged to these clonotypes in a handful of donors.

Note on this clonotype: No antigen is known for it.

The CDR3 has 13 residues. The germline gives CDR1 SGHNT, CDR2 YYREEE (reference sequence). The J gene is TRBJ2-5, the V gene TRBV5-4; TCRdb selects TRBD1, and the lack of DNA leaves this call unchecked. The receptor comes from a woman aged 18-69 years in good health. The sample comprised blood T cells: a sorted CD56 or NKG2C T cell subset, CD4+ or CD8+ T cells, or bulk PBMC T cells (not recorded which). CDR3 sequence reads: CASSATGAGTQYF.